These T cell receptor beta chains were read from a single sample in a study of control samples from healthy donors and cancer patients. Profiled with immunoSEQ multiplex PCR; TCRdb holds only in-frame clones, not every one. The sample shows over 100,000 clones, approximately 91% of them seen only once. Sequenced input: blood. The receptor set was obtained from a man aged 50-59 years in good health. The CDR3 runs from the conserved cysteine through the conserved F or W.

len: 14
v_gene: TRBV6-5
j_gene: TRBJ2-7
CDR3aa: CASKPQGRSYEQYF

len: 16
v_gene: TRBV9
j_gene: TRBJ2-2
CDR3aa: CASSAHRGHLAGELFF

len: 15
v_gene: TRBV18
j_gene: TRBJ1-2
CDR3aa: CASSPPRDRIGGYTF

len: 18
v_gene: TRBV19
j_gene: TRBJ1-4
CDR3aa: CASSTLRGHKSTNEKLFF

len: 14
v_gene: TRBV15
j_gene: TRBJ2-4
CDR3aa: CATSEGTSGDFQYF

len: 13
v_gene: TRBV24-1
j_gene: TRBJ1-5
CDR3aa: CATSPDGYQPQHF

len: 18
v_gene: TRBV13
j_gene: TRBJ2-3
CDR3aa: CASSPPGTGGYSTDTQYF

len: 16
v_gene: TRBV3-1/TRBV3-2
j_gene: TRBJ1-1
CDR3aa: CASSSPLHRAYTKAFF

len: 13
v_gene: TRBV24-1
j_gene: TRBJ2-3
CDR3aa: CATLDTTTDTQYF

len: 15
v_gene: TRBV13
j_gene: TRBJ2-7
CDR3aa: CASSSGTGAPYEQYF

len: 15
v_gene: TRBV11-2
j_gene: TRBJ1-1
CDR3aa: CASSLTTGMNTEAFF

len: 15
v_gene: TRBV5-1
j_gene: TRBJ1-1
CDR3aa: CASSQSGGMNTEAFF

len: 12
v_gene: TRBV6-1
j_gene: TRBJ1-4
CDR3aa: CASSQASGRLFF

len: 13
v_gene: TRBV11-2
j_gene: TRBJ2-7
CDR3aa: CASSLEAFNKQYF

len: 13
v_gene: TRBV4-1
j_gene: TRBJ1-2
CDR3aa: CASSQAGNYGYTF

len: 15
v_gene: TRBV6-6
j_gene: TRBJ2-1
CDR3aa: CASTVQGLPYNEQFF

len: 15
v_gene: TRBV2
j_gene: TRBJ2-3
CDR3aa: CASTQRLAGVYTQYF

len: 14
v_gene: TRBV7-3
j_gene: TRBJ2-5
CDR3aa: CASSLNGGGETQYF

len: 16
v_gene: TRBV11-2
j_gene: TRBJ1-6
CDR3aa: CASSLFYRAYNSPLHF

len: 13
v_gene: TRBV29-1
j_gene: TRBJ2-7
CDR3aa: CSVEGGEAGEQYF

len: 14
v_gene: TRBV3-1/TRBV3-2
j_gene: TRBJ2-2
CDR3aa: CASSETGPAGELFF

len: 15
v_gene: TRBV4-2
j_gene: TRBJ2-7
CDR3aa: CASSRRGGGNYEQYF

len: 16
v_gene: TRBV5-1
j_gene: TRBJ2-3
CDR3aa: CASSFITTPSTDTQYF

len: 16
v_gene: TRBV29-1
j_gene: TRBJ1-1
CDR3aa: CSFRRGNGRQNTEAFF

len: 12
v_gene: TRBV12-3/TRBV12-4
j_gene: TRBJ1-1
CDR3aa: CASSQGSTEAFF

len: 11
v_gene: TRBV12-3/TRBV12-4
j_gene: TRBJ2-3
CDR3aa: CASSFSNTQYF

len: 14
v_gene: TRBV5-1
j_gene: TRBJ1-3
CDR3aa: CASTEGGSGNTIYF

len: 14
v_gene: TRBV5-1
j_gene: TRBJ2-1
CDR3aa: CASSAGTADGEQFF

len: 20
v_gene: TRBV5-4
j_gene: TRBJ2-5
CDR3aa: CASSFGLAGGPPQIQETQYF

len: 14
v_gene: TRBV27
j_gene: TRBJ2-7
CDR3aa: CASSSGGPGYEQYF

len: 15
v_gene: TRBV24-1
j_gene: TRBJ2-3
CDR3aa: CATSDPGGGADTQYF